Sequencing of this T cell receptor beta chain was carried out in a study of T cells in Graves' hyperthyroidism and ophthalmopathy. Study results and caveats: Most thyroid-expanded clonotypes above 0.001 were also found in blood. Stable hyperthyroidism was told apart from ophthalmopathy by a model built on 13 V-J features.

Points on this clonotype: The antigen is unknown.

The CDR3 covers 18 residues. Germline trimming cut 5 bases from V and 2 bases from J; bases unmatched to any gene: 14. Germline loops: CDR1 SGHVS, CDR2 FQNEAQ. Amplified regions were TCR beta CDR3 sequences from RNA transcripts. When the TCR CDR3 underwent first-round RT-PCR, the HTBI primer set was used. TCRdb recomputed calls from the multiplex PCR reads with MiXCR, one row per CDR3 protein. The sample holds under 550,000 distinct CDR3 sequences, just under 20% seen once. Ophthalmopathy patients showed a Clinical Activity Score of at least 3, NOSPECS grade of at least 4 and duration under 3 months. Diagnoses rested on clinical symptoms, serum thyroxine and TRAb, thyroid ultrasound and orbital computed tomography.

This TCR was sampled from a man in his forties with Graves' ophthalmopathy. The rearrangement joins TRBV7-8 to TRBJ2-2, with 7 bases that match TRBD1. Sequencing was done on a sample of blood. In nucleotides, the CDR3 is TGTGCCAGCAGCCAAAACAGGGGAATGAGGCGTAACACCGGGGAGCTGTTTTTT. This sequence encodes CASSQNRGMRRNTGELFF.